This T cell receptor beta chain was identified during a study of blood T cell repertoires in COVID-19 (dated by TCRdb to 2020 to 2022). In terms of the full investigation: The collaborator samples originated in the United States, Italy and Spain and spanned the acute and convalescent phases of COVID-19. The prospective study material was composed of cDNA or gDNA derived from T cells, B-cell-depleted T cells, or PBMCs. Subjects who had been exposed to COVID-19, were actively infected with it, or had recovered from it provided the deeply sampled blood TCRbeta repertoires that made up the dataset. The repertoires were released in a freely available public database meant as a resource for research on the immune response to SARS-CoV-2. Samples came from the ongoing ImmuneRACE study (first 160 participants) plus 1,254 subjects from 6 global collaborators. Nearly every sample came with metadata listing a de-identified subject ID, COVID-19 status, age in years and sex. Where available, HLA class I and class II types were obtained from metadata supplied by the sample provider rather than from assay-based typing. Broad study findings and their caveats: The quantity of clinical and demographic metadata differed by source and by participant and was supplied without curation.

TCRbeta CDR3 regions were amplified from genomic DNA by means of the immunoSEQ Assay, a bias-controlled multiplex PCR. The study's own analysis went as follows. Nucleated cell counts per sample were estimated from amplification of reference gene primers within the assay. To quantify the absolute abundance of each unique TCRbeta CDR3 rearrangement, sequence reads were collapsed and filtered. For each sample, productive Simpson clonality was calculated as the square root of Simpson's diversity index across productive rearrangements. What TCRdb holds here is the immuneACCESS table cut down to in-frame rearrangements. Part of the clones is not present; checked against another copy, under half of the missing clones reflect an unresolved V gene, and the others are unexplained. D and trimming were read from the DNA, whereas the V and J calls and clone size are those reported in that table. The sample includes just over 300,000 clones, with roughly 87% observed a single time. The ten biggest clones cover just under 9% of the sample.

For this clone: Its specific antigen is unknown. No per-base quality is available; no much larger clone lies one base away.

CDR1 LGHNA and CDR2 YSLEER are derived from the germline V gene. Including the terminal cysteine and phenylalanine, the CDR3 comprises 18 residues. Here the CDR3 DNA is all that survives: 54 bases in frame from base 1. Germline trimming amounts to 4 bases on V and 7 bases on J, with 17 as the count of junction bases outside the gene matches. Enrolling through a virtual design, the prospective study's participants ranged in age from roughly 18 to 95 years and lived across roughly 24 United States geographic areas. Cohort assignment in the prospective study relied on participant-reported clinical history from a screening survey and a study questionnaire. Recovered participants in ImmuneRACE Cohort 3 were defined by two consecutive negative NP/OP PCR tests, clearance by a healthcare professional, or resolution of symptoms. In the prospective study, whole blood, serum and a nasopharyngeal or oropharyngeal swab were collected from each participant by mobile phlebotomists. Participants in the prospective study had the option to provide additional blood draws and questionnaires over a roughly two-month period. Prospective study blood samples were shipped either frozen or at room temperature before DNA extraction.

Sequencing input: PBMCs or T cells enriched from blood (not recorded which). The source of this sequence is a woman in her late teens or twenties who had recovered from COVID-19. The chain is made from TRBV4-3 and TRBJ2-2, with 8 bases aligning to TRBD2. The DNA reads TGCGCCAGCAGCCCCCGCGACCTTCGGGGGGGGCAGTTCGGGGAGCTGTTTTTT. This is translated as CASSPRDLRGGQFGELFF.